One and the same sample provided the 32 T cell receptor beta chains below, sequenced in a study of T cell changes during pregnancy in multiple sclerosis. Clones were read by immunoSEQ multiplex PCR, and TCRdb kept only the in-frame ones, dropping some. There are around 41,000 clones in the sample; around nine tenths occur only once, and around 0.35% lies in the top ten. The specimen was CD4+ T cells from peripheral blood mononuclear cells, collected in the third trimester of pregnancy. Receptors originate from a female donor in good health, enrolled as a control in a pregnancy study.

CDR3 nucleotides: TGTGCCATCCAACAGTACACCGGGGGGTTAAAAAACATTCAGTACTTC. Its translation is CAIQQYTGGLKNIQYF. This rearrangement joins TRBV5-4 to TRBJ2-4, with 7 bases that match TRBD2. There are 16 residues in the CDR3. Per germline, CDR1 SGHNT and CDR2 YYREEE (reference sequence). Trimming took 9 bases from V and 4 from J; bases not matched to a gene: 16.

The V gene is TRBV27, the J gene TRBJ2-5; possible D gene TRBD1, 7 bases. The CDR3 runs to 13 residues. In germline, CDR1 is MNHEY, CDR2 SMNVEV (reference sequence). V lost 6 bases, J lost 5 bases, and 13 bases lay in between. CDR3 sequence reads: CASSQGGGETQYF. CDR3 nucleotide sequence: TGTGCCAGCAGCCAGGGGGGTGGGGAGACCCAGTACTTC.

The gene calls are TRBV6-6 and TRBJ1-2, with D possibly TRBD1 on 6 matching bases. V lost 7 bases and J 0 bases, leaving 9 bases between the germline ends. The CDR3 loop spans 13 amino acids. The germline V gene encodes CDR1 MNHNY and CDR2 SVGAGI (reference sequence). DNA for the CDR3: TGTGCCAGCACAGGGGAAGCTAACTATGGCTACACCTTC. This sequence encodes CASTGEANYGYTF.

The V call is TRBV18, the J call TRBJ2-1; 11 bases align to TRBD1. Germline CDR1 and CDR2: KGHSH and LQKENI. Trimming took 1 base from V and 7 from J; bases not matched to a gene: 6. The CDR3 extends over 16 amino acids. DNA for the CDR3: TGTGCCAGCTCACCACTCCGGGACAGGGGGTCAAATGAGCAGTTCTTC. This sequence encodes CASSPLRDRGSNEQFF.

This clone was detected a few times. The rearrangement joins TRBV5-1 to TRBJ2-5, with D perhaps matching TRBD2 (6 bases). V shed 4 bases and J shed 4 bases, with 11 bases lying between them. This CDR3 has 13 amino acids. CDR1 and CDR2 from the germline V gene are SGHRS and YFSETQ. CDR3 coding DNA: TGCGCCAGCAGCAGGGCGCGGGGAGAGACCCAGTACTTC. This sequence encodes CASSRARGETQYF.

This chain connects TRBV30 to TRBJ2-5; D not resolved. Germline V gene sequence: CDR1 GTSNPN, CDR2 SVGIG (reference sequence). The CDR3 extends over 15 amino acids. V lost 1 base and J 5 bases, leaving 17 bases between the germline ends. CDR3 coding DNA: TGTGCCTGGAGTGAAAACTCAATACCCTGGGAGACCCAGTACTTC. Protein product: CAWSENSIPWETQYF.

The chain carries TRBV28 and TRBJ2-7, with 9 bases that match TRBD1. This CDR3 contains 14 residues. The trim removed 5 bases at V and 1 base at J, leaving 3 bases unmatched. CDR1 and CDR2 (germline): MDHEN, SYDVKM. The CDR3 reads CASSDRGRSYEQYF. CDR3 in DNA: TGTGCCAGCAGTGACAGGGGGAGGTCCTACGAGCAGTACTTC. Complete variable domain (other parts from reference TRBV28 and TRBJ2-7): DVKVTQSSRYLVKRTGEKVFLECVQDMDHENMFWYRQDPGLGLRLIYFSYDVKMKEKGDIPEGYSVSREKKERFSLILESASTNQTSMYLCASSDRGRSYEQYFGPGTRLTVT.

The rearrangement links TRBV19 to TRBJ1-5, with D perhaps matching TRBD1 (5 bases). Germline V gives CDR1 LNHDA, CDR2 SQIVND (reference sequence). The length of the CDR3 is 16 residues. The V end lost 3 bases, the J end lost 4 bases, and 16 bases lay between the germline ends. Here the CDR3 DNA reads TGTGCCAGTAGTATCCCCGGCGGGGCGCGGAATCAGCCCCAGCATTTT. Translated, it gives CASSIPGGARNQPQHF. Supplemented by reference TRBV19 and TRBJ1-5, the full variable domain reads DGGITQSPKYLFRKEGQNVTLSCEQNLNHDAMYWYRQDPGQGLRLIYYSQIVNDFQKGDIAEGYSVSREKKESFPLTVTSAQKNPTAFYLCASSIPGGARNQPQHFGDGTRLSIL.

The chain joins TRBV7-2 to TRBJ1-2; 8 positions agree with TRBD1. The germline V gene encodes CDR1 SGHTA and CDR2 FQGNSA. The CDR3 is 13 residues long. After removal of 2 bases from V and 9 bases from J, the junction contained 5 bases not matched to a gene. The chain's CDR3 is CASSLQGAESYTF. In DNA, the CDR3 is TGTGCCAGCAGCTTACAGGGGGCAGAGAGCTACACCTTC.

The gene calls are TRBV9 and TRBJ1-2, with D possibly TRBD1 on 5 matching bases. Trimming pared 0 bases from V and 5 bases from J, leaving 14 bases between. CDR1 is SGDLS and CDR2 is YYNGEE in the germline V gene. The CDR3 has 15 residues. Here the CDR3 DNA reads TGTGCCAGCAGCGTAGTTGTGGCAGGGAATTATGGCTACACCTTC. Protein product: CASSVVVAGNYGYTF.

The chain employs TRBV18 and TRBJ2-5; 7 bases are a match to TRBD2. With 6 bases clipped from V and 0 bases from J, the junction kept 7 bases outside the gene matches. Germline V lookup: CDR1 KGHSH, CDR2 LQKENI. The CDR3 sequence is 15 residues long. CDR3 coding DNA: TGTGCCAGCTCGTCGCGGGGGAACCACCAAGAGACCCAGTACTTC. Its translation: CASSSRGNHQETQYF.

The chain links TRBV19 to TRBJ1-1; D is possibly TRBD1 (5 bases). Trimming took 4 bases from V and 0 from J, leaving 12 bases between them. CDR1 LNHDA and CDR2 SQIVND come from the germline V gene (reference sequence). This CDR3 region has 15 residues. The CDR3 DNA reads as TGTGCCAGTAGTAGGAAACTACAGGTGAACACTGAAGCTTTCTTT. This gives the protein CASSRKLQVNTEAFF.

The J gene is TRBJ2-3, the V gene TRBV9; 7 bases align to TRBD2. This CDR3 is built from 17 residues. Germline CDR1 SGDLS, CDR2 YYNGEE. The V and J ends lost 0 bases and 1 base, in that order; junction bases with no gene match: 8. CDR3 loop: CASSVGGYRGGTDTQYF. CDR3 in DNA: TGTGCCAGCAGCGTAGGTGGTTACCGGGGGGGCACAGATACGCAGTATTTT.

The chain couples TRBV9 to TRBJ2-2; TRBD1 matches at 9 bases. V lost 4 bases and J lost 4; bases outside the gene matches: 8. The germline gives CDR1 SGDLS, CDR2 YYNGEE. This CDR3 is built from 16 residues. This CDR3 is CASSPHGTGITGELFF. The CDR3 nucleotides read TGTGCCAGCAGCCCCCACGGGACAGGGATCACCGGGGAGCTGTTTTTT.

The chain combines TRBV5-6 with TRBJ1-1; 9 bases map to TRBD1. Trimming at V came to 5 bases and at J to 10 bases, leaving 9 bases not matched to a gene. CDR3 length: 13 amino acids. From germline, CDR1 is SGHDT and CDR2 YYEEEE. In nucleotides, the CDR3 is TGTGCCAGCAGTCGGGACAGGGTGATGGGAGCTTTCTTT. Its translation is CASSRDRVMGAFF. The entire variable domain, with the rest obtained from reference TRBV5-6 and TRBJ1-1, is as follows: DAGVTQSPTHLIKTRGQQVTLRCSPKSGHDTVSWYQQALGQGPQFIFQYYEEEERQRGNFPDRFSGHQFPNYSSELNVNALLLGDSALYLCASSRDRVMGAFFGQGTRLTVV.

The rearrangement uses TRBV7-9 and TRBJ2-2; 11 nucleotides align to TRBD1. This CDR3 comprises 16 residues. V shed 4 bases and J 2 bases; nucleotides not matched to a gene: 3. Per germline, CDR1 SEHNR and CDR2 FQNEAQ (reference sequence). The chain's CDR3 is CASSSDRGRNTGELFF. CDR3 sequence (DNA): TGTGCCAGCAGCTCGGACAGGGGGCGCAACACCGGGGAGCTGTTTTTT.

The chain couples TRBV19 to TRBJ1-1; D is unresolved. CDR3 length: 13 amino acids. The germline V gene encodes CDR1 LNHDA and CDR2 SQIVND (reference sequence). V lost 0 bases and J 7 bases, leaving 9 bases between the germline ends. The CDR3 is CASSIDRGVEAFF. The CDR3, as DNA: TGTGCCAGTAGTATAGATCGGGGAGTTGAAGCTTTCTTT. The full variable domain, rest sourced from reference TRBV19 and TRBJ1-1, is DGGITQSPKYLFRKEGQNVTLSCEQNLNHDAMYWYRQDPGQGLRLIYYSQIVNDFQKGDIAEGYSVSREKKESFPLTVTSAQKNPTAFYLCASSIDRGVEAFFGQGTRLTVV.

The chain combines TRBV28 with TRBJ2-2; D gene uncertain. V was pared by 5 bases and J by 6 bases, with 4 bases between. Germline V gene lookup returns CDR1 MDHEN and CDR2 SYDVKM. The CDR3 has 11 amino acids. CDR3 sequence (DNA): TGTGCCAGCAGTCGGGCCGGGGAGCTGTTTTTT. Amino acids: CASSRAGELFF. Using reference TRBV28 and TRBJ2-2 for the parts outside the CDR3, the full variable domain is DVKVTQSSRYLVKRTGEKVFLECVQDMDHENMFWYRQDPGLGLRLIYFSYDVKMKEKGDIPEGYSVSREKKERFSLILESASTNQTSMYLCASSRAGELFFGEGSRLTVL.

This clone was recorded once. The V and J genes are TRBV9 and TRBJ1-1; weak D call: TRBD1 (5 bases). The CDR3 runs to 17 residues. The V end was cut by 0 bases, the J end by 3 bases, with 18 bases between. Germline values: CDR1 SGDLS, CDR2 YYNGEE. CDR3 region: CASSVGGGAGVYTEAFF. The CDR3 region has the DNA TGTGCCAGCAGCGTAGGGGGAGGGGCGGGCGTGTACACTGAAGCTTTCTTT.

The J gene is TRBJ2-1, the V gene TRBV7-8, with 7 bases fitting TRBD2. This CDR3 is 21 amino acids long. Germline CDR1 reads SGHVS; CDR2 reads FQNEAQ. The V segment lost 2 bases and the J segment 5 bases; nucleotides outside the gene matches: 24. The DNA for the CDR3 is TGTGCCAGCAGCTTAAGGGTGGGACTACTAGCGAGAAACTTAACCGACAATGAGCAGTTCTTC. Protein sequence: CASSLRVGLLARNLTDNEQFF.

The rearrangement joins TRBV30 to TRBJ1-2; D is uncertain. The ends were cut back, 7 bases at V and 8 bases at J, with 14 bases in the middle. The germline gives CDR1 GTSNPN, CDR2 SVGIG (reference sequence). The CDR3 loop spans 11 amino acids. The CDR3 region is CASTPQNGYTF. In DNA form, the CDR3 reads TGTGCCTCCACCCCTCAGAACGGCTACACCTTC.

This sequence joins TRBV11-2 and TRBJ2-7, with D possibly matching TRBD2 (5 bases). This CDR3 region has 14 residues. Trimming took 4 bases from V and 3 from J, leaving 13 bases between them. CDR1 SGHAT and CDR2 FQNNGV come from the germline V gene. This CDR3 is CASSSTSDYYEQYF. The CDR3, as DNA: TGTGCCAGCAGCTCAACCTCCGACTACTACGAGCAGTACTTC.

The genes are TRBV7-3 and TRBJ2-3, with TRBD2 matching 9 bases. In germline, CDR1 is SGHTA, CDR2 FQGTGA. The CDR3 has 19 amino acids. J was trimmed by 2 bases and V by 1 base; bases with no gene match: 13. CDR3 bases: TGTGCCAGCAGCTTAAGGGCGCGGGGGGGGAAACCTTCCACAGATACGCAGTATTTT. The encoded protein is CASSLRARGGKPSTDTQYF.

This sequence joins TRBV7-2 and TRBJ2-2; 7 positions agree with TRBD2. The trim removed 5 bases at V and 4 bases at J, leaving 10 bases unmatched. The CDR3 spans 16 residues. The germline CDR1 and CDR2 sequences are SGHTA and FQGNSA. CDR3 residues: CASSPRAGVSTGELFF. The CDR3 nucleotides read TGTGCCAGCAGCCCACGTGCGGGGGTGAGCACCGGGGAGCTGTTTTTT.

J is TRBJ2-7 and V is TRBV7-9; 7 bases are shared with TRBD1. J lost 0 bases, V lost 5 bases, and 13 bases had no gene match. Germline CDR1 and CDR2: SEHNR and FQNEAQ (reference sequence). This CDR3 has 17 amino acids. For the CDR3, the DNA is TGTGCCAGCAGCCCTCCCTTCCGGGACAGCAACTCCTACGAGCAGTACTTC. It specifies CASSPPFRDSNSYEQYF.

The rearrangement links TRBV11-3 to TRBJ2-1; 8 bases agree with TRBD2. The germline V gene has CDR1 SGHNT and CDR2 YENEEA. The CDR3 runs to 16 residues. J was trimmed by 6 bases and V by 0 bases; bases with no gene match: 7. The CDR3 nucleotides are TGTGCCAGCAGCTTAGATGGCGGGAGGCCCATCAATGAGCAGTTCTTC. This encodes CASSLDGGRPINEQFF.

The chain recombines TRBV5-1 with TRBJ2-2; D might be TRBD2 (6 bases). Germline CDR1 SGHRS, CDR2 YFSETQ. The CDR3 extends over 15 amino acids. V was clipped by 1 base and J by 4 bases, with 11 bases between them. The CDR3, as DNA: TGCGCCAGCAGCTTGCGAGGGAGGACCACCGGGGAGCTGTTTTTT. It translates to CASSLRGRTTGELFF.

The rearrangement joins TRBV19 to TRBJ2-1; no firm D call. V lost 3 bases, J lost 0 bases, and 18 bases lay in between. The CDR3 covers 18 residues. Germline CDR1 and CDR2: LNHDA and SQIVND (reference sequence). The CDR3 region has the DNA TGTGCCAGTAGTATTGTCCTGATCTTGAACTTCTCCTACAATGAGCAGTTCTTC. Translated, it gives CASSIVLILNFSYNEQFF.

The gene calls are TRBV19 and TRBJ2-1, with 10 bases identical to TRBD1. Germline CDR1 and CDR2: LNHDA and SQIVND (reference sequence). The J segment lost 8 bases and the V segment lost 4 bases, leaving 8 bases of the junction unmatched. The CDR3 has 15 amino acids. In DNA form, the CDR3 reads TGTGCCAGTAGTAACACCGGGACAGGGGCTGATGAGCAGTTCTTC. Its translation: CASSNTGTGADEQFF.

The V call is TRBV30, the J call TRBJ1-2, with a tentative D call TRBD1 (5 bases). This CDR3 comprises 11 residues. V lost 5 bases and J 3 bases, leaving 7 bases between the germline ends. Per germline, CDR1 GTSNPN and CDR2 SVGIG (reference sequence). The CDR3 DNA reads as TGTGCCTGGGGGGCGGACTATGGCTACACCTTC. Residues: CAWGADYGYTF.

The CDR3 nucleotides are TGTGCCTGTGCCCTAGCGGGGGCAGAGACCCAGTACTTC. The encoded protein is CACALAGAETQYF. This chain joins TRBV30 and TRBJ2-5; 10 nucleotides match TRBD2. The J segment lost 4 bases and the V segment lost 6 bases, leaving 5 bases of the junction unmatched. In germline, CDR1 is GTSNPN, CDR2 SVGIG (reference sequence). The CDR3 totals 13 residues.

This clone was found once. This chain uses TRBV4-2 with TRBJ1-1; D ambiguous. CDR1 and CDR2 from the germline V gene are LGHNA and YNFKEQ. This CDR3 contains 14 residues. Trimming pared 0 bases from V and 6 bases from J, leaving 11 bases between. The CDR3 reads CASSQEQVSAEAFF. The CDR3 nucleotides are TGTGCCAGCAGCCAAGAGCAGGTATCGGCTGAAGCTTTCTTT.